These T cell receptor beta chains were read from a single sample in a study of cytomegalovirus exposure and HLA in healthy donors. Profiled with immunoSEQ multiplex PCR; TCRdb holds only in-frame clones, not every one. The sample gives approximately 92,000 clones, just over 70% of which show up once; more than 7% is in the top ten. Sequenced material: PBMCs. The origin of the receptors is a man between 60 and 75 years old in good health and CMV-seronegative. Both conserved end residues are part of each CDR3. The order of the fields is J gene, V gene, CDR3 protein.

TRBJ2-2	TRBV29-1	CSVEELAGAGELFF
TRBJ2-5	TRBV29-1	CSVEHRVAVPETQYF
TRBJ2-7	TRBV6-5	CASSFGQGTFDEQYF
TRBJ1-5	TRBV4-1	CASSQDLGGQGNQPQHF
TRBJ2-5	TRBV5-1	CASSLELAGGRLVETQYF
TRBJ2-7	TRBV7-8	CASSLDLSGGREQYF
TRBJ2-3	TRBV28	CASSVGLVQYF
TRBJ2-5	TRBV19	CASSFRQGGSETQYF
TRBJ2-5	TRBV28	CASSLAGIQETQYF
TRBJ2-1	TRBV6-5	CASSAARYNEQFF
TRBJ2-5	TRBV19	CASSILLQETQYF
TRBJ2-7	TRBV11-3	CASSPGQASSYEQYF
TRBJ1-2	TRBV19	CASSIASEIYGYTF
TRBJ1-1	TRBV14	CASSQEGRDEAFF
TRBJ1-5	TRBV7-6	CASSLYPGGRGNQPQHF
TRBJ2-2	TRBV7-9	CASRRSGELFF
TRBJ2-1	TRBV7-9	CASSLAAVSYNEQFF
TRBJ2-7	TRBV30	CAWRRETGVSYEQYF
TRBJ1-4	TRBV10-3	CAIRPGTEEEKLFF
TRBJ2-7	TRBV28	CASSLPDRADNGQYF
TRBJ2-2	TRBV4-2	CASSQEGLAANTGELFF
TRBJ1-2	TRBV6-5	CASSFFGGQHYGYTF
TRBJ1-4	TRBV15	CATSRDRGVDEKLFF
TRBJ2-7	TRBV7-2	CASTPGTGNSYEQYF
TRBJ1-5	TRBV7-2	CASSTGAQPQHF
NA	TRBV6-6	CASSYAADSSYEQYF
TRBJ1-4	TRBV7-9	CASTSLNNEKLFF
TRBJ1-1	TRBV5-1	CASSLEAEAAFF
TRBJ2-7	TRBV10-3	CAISDPGTPPYEQYF
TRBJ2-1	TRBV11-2	CASSRNQGGAGNEQFF
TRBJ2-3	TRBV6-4	CASSDEPSSGNTQYF
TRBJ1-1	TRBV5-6	CASSLSDRGLNTEAFF
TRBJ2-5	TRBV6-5	CASSSTGGETQYF
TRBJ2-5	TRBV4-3	CASSQEPSGDHQETQYF
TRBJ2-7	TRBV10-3	CAISEDRGTSGVYYEQYF
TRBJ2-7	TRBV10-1	CASSESSGIFPYEQYF
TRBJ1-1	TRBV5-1	CASSADRGAEAFF